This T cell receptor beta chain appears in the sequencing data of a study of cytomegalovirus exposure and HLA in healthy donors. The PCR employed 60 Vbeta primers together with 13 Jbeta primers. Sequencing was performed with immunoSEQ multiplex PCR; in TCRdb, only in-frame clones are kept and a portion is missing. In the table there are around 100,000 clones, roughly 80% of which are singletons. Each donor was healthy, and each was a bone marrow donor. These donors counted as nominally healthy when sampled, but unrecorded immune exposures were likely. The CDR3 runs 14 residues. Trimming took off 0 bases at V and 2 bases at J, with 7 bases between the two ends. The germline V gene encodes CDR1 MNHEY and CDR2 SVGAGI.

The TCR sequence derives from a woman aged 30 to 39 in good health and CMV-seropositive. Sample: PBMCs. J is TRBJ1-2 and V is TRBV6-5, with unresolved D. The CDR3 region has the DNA TGTGCCAGCAGTTACTCGACCAGGAACTATGGCTACACCTTC. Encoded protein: CASSYSTRNYGYTF.